In its sample, the clone carrying this TCR beta chain was seen many times. Its antigen is unidentified. Pregnancy or lactation, uncontrolled infections and other autoimmune diseases were grounds for excluding patients. Amplification of the TCR beta CDR3 regions used RNA transcripts (as template). Second-round multiplex PCR came after first-round RT-PCR with HTBI primers. TCRdb reanalysed the multiplex PCR reads using MiXCR and keeps one entry per CDR3 protein. The table shows 170,000 or so distinct CDR3 sequences, with 30% to 45% occurring only once. The data belong to a study of Graves' ophthalmopathy and Graves' hyperthyroidism. Study-wide results and limits: Appearing in blood as well were most expanded thyroid clonotypes above 0.001 frequency.

Trimming left V 10 bases short and J 0 bases short, with 12 bases between. Germline loops: CDR1 LNHDA, CDR2 SQIVND (reference sequence). There are 13 residues in the CDR3. Sequenced sample: peripheral blood. The source is a woman aged 40 to 50 with Graves' ophthalmopathy. This chain connects TRBV19 to TRBJ1-1; D not resolved. The CDR3 DNA reads as TGTGCCATACGGACGGAGATGAACACTGAAGCTTTCTTT. Its translation: CAIRTEMNTEAFF.